This T cell receptor beta chain was sequenced in a study of vaccination and CD4 T cells after COVID-19. Germline lookup yields CDR1 MNHNS and CDR2 SASEGT. V lost 7 bases and J lost 3; bases outside the gene matches: 4. The CDR3 has 14 residues. The table lists this clonotype with a few counts. Antigen unknown. Treatment defined: roughly 10-day PBMC culture with coronavirus spike peptide pools or control peptides (ViraFEST assay). ViraFEST enlarged antigen-specific T cell populations with peptide pools and afterwards sequenced TCRs. Sequencing of the DNA from cultured CD4+ T cells was carried out with the Oncomine TCR Beta short-read assay. TCRdb reprocessed the PCR reads via MiXCR and lists one record per CDR3 protein. The sample shows 20,000 to 25,000 distinct CDR3 sequences, 65% to 80% of them seen only once.

The rearrangement uses TRBV6-1 and TRBJ2-2; TRBD1 matches 8 bases. This clonotype originated in a human donor who had recovered from COVID-19. The sequenced sample consisted of CD4+ T cells from blood, cultured in vitro. The CDR3: CASKTGVYTGELFF. CDR3 coding DNA: TGTGCCAGCAAGACAGGGGTGTACACCGGGGAGCTGTTTTTT.